A selection of T cell receptor beta chains follows, all from one sample in a study of blood T cell repertoires in COVID-19. Data came from immunoSEQ multiplex PCR; TCRdb stores just in-frame clones and leaves some out. The table shows about 200,000 clones, with 80% to 90% occurring only once. The sample comprised PBMCs or T cells enriched from blood (not recorded which). The receptor set was obtained from a woman aged 45-65 years who had been exposed to COVID-19. CDR3s include the opening cysteine and the closing phenylalanine or tryptophan. D genes are given only for firm matches. Not all rows give a size; the values are once, few, many and, for expanded clones, a class.

d_call j_call clone_size v_call cdr3_nt cdr3_aa
NA TRBJ2-2 NA TRBV6-5 TGTGCCAGCAGACCCAGGGGACCCGGGGAGCTGTTTTTT CASRPRGPGELFF
TRBD1 TRBJ1-2 NA TRBV30 TGTGCACGGGACAGGGGCACAAACTATGGCTACACCTTC CARDRGTNYGYTF
NA TRBJ1-1 NA TRBV9 TGTGCCAGCAGCGTGGTACAGAGCGGGACTGAAGCTTTCTTT CASSVVQSGTEAFF
NA TRBJ1-2 NA TRBV10-3 TGTGCCATCAGTGACAGGAGGGACCTTCCCTACACCTTC CAISDRRDLPYTF
NA TRBJ1-5 NA TRBV20-1 TGCAGTGCTAGTGGGGGAGCAGGCAATCAGCCCCAGCATTTT CSASGGAGNQPQHF
TRBD2 TRBJ2-7 NA TRBV27 TGTGCCAGCAGTGCCGCCGCTAGCGGAGGGGCCTACGAGCAGTACTTC CASSAAASGGAYEQYF
NA TRBJ2-1 NA TRBV28 TGTGCCAGCAGTTCCACCGGGCTAGCTAGGGTTGAGCAGTTCTTC CASSSTGLARVEQFF
NA TRBJ1-3 NA TRBV7-6 TGTGCCAGCAGCCTCCCCGGAAACACCATATATTTT CASSLPGNTIYF
TRBD1 TRBJ1-4 NA TRBV7-6 TGTGCCAGCAGCTTACCGGGGACAGACGCCGGCGAAAAACTGTTTTTT CASSLPGTDAGEKLFF
TRBD1 TRBJ1-5 NA TRBV6-1 TGTGCCAGCAGTGAAGCCCCCGGACAGGGGGAACAGCCCCAGCATTTT CASSEAPGQGEQPQHF
NA TRBJ1-2 NA TRBV18 TGTGCCAGCTCACCGATGACAGATGGCTACACCTTC CASSPMTDGYTF
NA TRBJ1-2 once TRBV27 TGTGCCAGCAGTCTCTCCGTAGGGACAAGGGTTACTAACTATGGCTACACCTTC CASSLSVGTRVTNYGYTF
NA TRBJ2-7 NA TRBV7-8 TGTGCCAGCAGCTTAAGGGGGCGGGGGGACGAGTACTTC CASSLRGRGDEYF
NA TRBJ1-2 few TRBV4-3 TGCGCCAGCAGCTTGGACAGAACCGGTATCTATGGCTACACCTTC CASSLDRTGIYGYTF
TRBD2 TRBJ2-1 NA TRBV15 TGTGCCACCAGCAGAGGGGGGGGGAGCTTGGATGAGCAGTTCTTC CATSRGGGSLDEQFF
NA TRBJ2-3 NA TRBV11-2 TGTGCCAGCAGCTTAAGACTAGGGATGACAGATACGCAGTATTTT CASSLRLGMTDTQYF
NA TRBJ1-5 NA TRBV4-3 TGCGCCAGCAGCCAAGATCAAGAGGGACCCCAGCATTTT CASSQDQEGPQHF
NA TRBJ2-5 few TRBV7-9 TGTGCCAGCAGCTTAGTGGCAGAGACCCAGTACTTC CASSLVAETQYF
TRBD1 TRBJ1-1 NA TRBV5-5 TGTGCCAGCAGTTCGGACAGGGGGGCTGAAGCTTTCTTT CASSSDRGAEAFF
TRBD1 TRBJ1-5 once TRBV27 TGTGCCAGCGCTTTAACCGGGACAGTCTGGGGCAATCAGCCCCAGCATTTT CASALTGTVWGNQPQHF
TRBD1 TRBJ1-5 NA TRBV19 TGTGCCAGTAGTCTGGACAGGTCGCCCAATCAGCCCCAGCATTTT CASSLDRSPNQPQHF
NA TRBJ1-3 once TRBV5-1 TGCGCCAGCAGCTTGGAGCCGTACTCTGGAAACACCATATATTTT CASSLEPYSGNTIYF
NA TRBJ1-1 few TRBV6-2/TRBV6-3 TGTGCCAGCACCCCCGGGTGGGGGGAGGCTGAAGCTTTCTTT CASTPGWGEAEAFF
NA TRBJ1-2 NA TRBV19 TGTGCCAGTACTAGTTCGGTGGGCTATGGCTACACCTTC CASTSSVGYGYTF
NA TRBJ2-2 NA TRBV24-1 TGTGCCACCAGTCCTCAGGGATACACCGGGGAGCTGTTTTTT CATSPQGYTGELFF
TRBD1 TRBJ1-3 NA TRBV7-8 TGTGCCAGCAGCTTAAGGACAGGGGTGATGATTGCTGGAAACACCATATATTTT CASSLRTGVMIAGNTIYF
NA TRBJ1-6 NA TRBV30 TGTGCCTGGAGTGTACCCGGGAATTCACCCCTCCACTTT CAWSVPGNSPLHF
NA TRBJ2-7 NA TRBV29-1 TGCAGCGTGAGGACAGGGACTACCTACGAGCAGTACTTC CSVRTGTTYEQYF
NA TRBJ1-1 NA TRBV11-2 TGTGCCAGCAGCTTAGTTCTCCCTCAGGGGAACACTGAAGCTTTCTTT CASSLVLPQGNTEAFF
TRBD1 TRBJ1-3 NA TRBV5-4 TGTGCCAGCAGCTGGGACAGGGTGGACACCATATATTTT CASSWDRVDTIYF
NA TRBJ2-3 NA TRBV6-5 TGTGCCAGCAGTACGAGAGGAACAGATACGCAGTATTTT CASSTRGTDTQYF
NA TRBJ1-2 NA TRBV6-6 TGTGCCAGCAGGAAAGACTTGGGCTACACCTTC CASRKDLGYTF
NA TRBJ1-5 NA TRBV6-5 TGTGCCAGCAGTTACCCCAGGCTCGGAAGCAATCAGCCCCAGCATTTT CASSYPRLGSNQPQHF
NA TRBJ2-7 NA TRBV18 TGTGCCAGCTCACCCCTTCAGGGGCCGTACGAGCAGTACTTC CASSPLQGPYEQYF
NA TRBJ1-2 NA TRBV14 TGTGCCAGCAGCCAAGCAACCCAGGGGCCCTACACCTTC CASSQATQGPYTF
TRBD1 TRBJ1-1 NA TRBV5-1 TGCGCCAGCAGCCAAAACAGGGGGCCTATGAACACTGAAGCTTTCTTT CASSQNRGPMNTEAFF
NA TRBJ1-1 NA TRBV10-3 TGTGCCATCAGTTCCTCGGGGGTAGGAGCTTTCTTT CAISSSGVGAFF
TRBD1 TRBJ1-1 NA TRBV11-2 TGTGCCAGCAGCACCGACAGGGTAACCACTGAAGCTTTCTTT CASSTDRVTTEAFF
TRBD2 TRBJ2-1 NA TRBV2 TGTGCCAGCAGAATGACTAGCGGGTACAATGAGCAGTTCTTC CASRMTSGYNEQFF
TRBD2 TRBJ2-1 once TRBV7-6 TGTGCCAGCAGTTCAGCGGGGGGACCATACAATGAGCAGTTCTTC CASSSAGGPYNEQFF
NA TRBJ2-1 NA TRBV7-8 TGTGCCAGCAGCTTAGCGGGCAGGGGCAGAGGGTACAATGAGCAGTTCTTC CASSLAGRGRGYNEQFF
NA TRBJ1-5 NA TRBV7-5 TGTGCCAGAAGCCCATTTCGGGCAGGGTCAATGAATCAGCCCCAGCATTTT CARSPFRAGSMNQPQHF